The 2 T cell receptor beta chains in this list originate from one sample, sequenced in a study of blood T cell repertoires in COVID-19. Produced via immunoSEQ multiplex PCR; TCRdb's table is partial and in-frame only. In the table there are some 250,000 clones, 84% of which are singletons. The sample taken for sequencing was peripheral blood. The receptors come from a man aged 50-60 years with active or convalescent COVID-19.

This clone was observed a few times. The CDR3 spells CASSPPGSSSGNTIYF. The CDR3 nucleotides are TGTGCCAGCTCACCACCGGGCTCCTCCTCTGGAAACACCATATATTTT. V usage is TRBV18 and J usage is TRBJ1-3; no reliable D call. V was shortened by 0 bases and J by 0 bases, with 9 bases between the two germline ends. From germline, CDR1 is KGHSH and CDR2 LQKENI. This CDR3 has 16 amino acids.

The chain couples TRBV2 to TRBJ2-5; TRBD2 is a possible D gene (5 bases). The CDR3 contains 14 residues. Between the trimmed V and J ends, which lost 5 bases and 7 bases, there was a span of 17 bases. The germline V gene encodes CDR1 SNHLY and CDR2 FYNNEI. As DNA, the CDR3 is TGTGCCAGCAGTACTTTACTAGGAATGGGGACCCAGTACTTC. Its translation: CASSTLLGMGTQYF.